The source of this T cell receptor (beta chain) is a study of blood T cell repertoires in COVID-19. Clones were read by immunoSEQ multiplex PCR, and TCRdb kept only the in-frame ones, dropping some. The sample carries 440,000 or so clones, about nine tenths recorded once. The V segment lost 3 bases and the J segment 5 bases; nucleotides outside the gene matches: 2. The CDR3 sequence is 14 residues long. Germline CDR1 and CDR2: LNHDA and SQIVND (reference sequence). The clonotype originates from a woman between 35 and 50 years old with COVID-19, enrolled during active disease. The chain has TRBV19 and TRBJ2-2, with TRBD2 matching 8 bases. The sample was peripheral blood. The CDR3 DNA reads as TGTGCCAGTAGTATGGGCGGGGGGACCGGGGAGCTGTTTTTT. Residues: CASSMGGGTGELFF.